The 16 T cell receptor beta chains below all came from one sample that was sequenced in a study of control samples from healthy donors and cancer patients. Sequencing used immunoSEQ multiplex PCR; TCRdb keeps in-frame clones, though not all of them. The sample lists some 74,000 clones, roughly 84% seen once, with 5.7% in the top ten. Specimen: blood. These receptors were obtained from a woman in her forties or fifties in good health.

The CDR3 DNA sequence: TGTGCCAGCAGTGAGGCGGGGATTTACGAGCAGTACTTC. Translation: CASSEAGIYEQYF. The chain carries TRBV6-1 and TRBJ2-7, with D perhaps TRBD2 (6 bases). Germline V gene sequence: CDR1 MNHNS, CDR2 SASEGT. V was clipped by 3 bases and J by 4 bases, with 10 bases between them. CDR3 size: 13 residues.

The chain has TRBV6-5 and TRBJ1-2; D ambiguous. The V end was cut by 7 bases, the J end by 6 bases, with 15 bases between. The CDR3 runs to 13 residues. CDR1 is MNHEY and CDR2 is SVGAGI in the germline V gene. The CDR3 protein is CASMKGFLNGYTF. The CDR3 DNA reads TGTGCCAGCATGAAAGGGTTTTTGAATGGCTACACCTTC.

The chain links TRBV7-8 to TRBJ1-2; no firm D call. The V gene lost 1 base and the J gene lost 4 bases, with 10 bases spanning the gap. The CDR3 spans 14 residues. Germline CDR1 reads SGHVS; CDR2 reads FQNEAQ. This CDR3 is CASSLESLGYGYTF. The CDR3 coding sequence is TGTGCCAGCAGCTTAGAATCACTGGGCTATGGCTACACCTTC.

CDR3 in DNA: TGTGCCAGCAGCTTAGAAGGGTACAATCAGCCCCAGCATTTT. Translated, it gives CASSLEGYNQPQHF. V gene TRBV7-9 combines with J gene TRBJ1-5, with D unresolved. This CDR3 spans 14 amino acids. Deletions cut 1 base from V and 3 bases from J, with 7 bases between. CDR1 is SEHNR, CDR2 FQNEAQ, per germline (reference sequence).

DNA for the CDR3: TGTGCCAGCAGTCCCCAGGGTTCCACTGAAGCTTTCTTT. Amino acid sequence: CASSPQGSTEAFF. The chain has TRBV12-3 or TRBV12-4 and TRBJ1-1, with a tentative D call TRBD1 (5 bases). Between the trimmed V and J ends, which lost 5 bases and 4 bases, there was a span of 11 bases. The CDR3 is made up of 13 amino acids.

DNA for the CDR3: TGTGCCTTTAAGCGGGGTACAGATACGCAGTATTTT. It yields the protein CAFKRGTDTQYF. The chain employs TRBV30 and TRBJ2-3; TRBD2 matches at 7 bases. The CDR3 loop spans 12 amino acids. Germline CDR1 is GTSNPN and CDR2 is SVGIG (reference sequence). The J segment lost 3 bases and the V segment lost 7 bases, leaving 4 bases of the junction unmatched.

In regard to this clone: At one end, the junction sequence differs from germline, possibly due to a read error. The J gene is TRBJ2-1, the V gene TRBV9; 9 positions agree with TRBD2. This CDR3 has 15 amino acids. Germline loops: CDR1 SGDLS, CDR2 YYNGEE. The CDR3 nucleotides read TGTGCCAGCACCGTAGCGGGGGCAAGGATCAATGAGCAGTTCTTC. It yields the protein CASTVAGARINEQFF.

The chain has TRBV10-3 and TRBJ2-3, with D unclear. Germline V gene data show CDR1 as ENHRY and CDR2 as SYGVKD. V lost 3 bases and J 5 bases, leaving 9 bases between the germline ends. The CDR3 loop spans 13 amino acids. The DNA of the CDR3 is TGTGCCATCAGTGACACAGATCAAGATACGCAGTATTTT. Translating it yields CAISDTDQDTQYF.

The chain carries TRBV27 and TRBJ2-2, with 9 nucleotides matching TRBD1. The ends lost 6 bases at V and 6 bases at J; junction bases unmatched: 8. The CDR3 extends over 15 amino acids. Germline V gene data show CDR1 as MNHEY and CDR2 as SMNVEV (reference sequence). This CDR3 is CASSRQGEQAGELFF. The CDR3 DNA sequence: TGTGCCAGCAGCCGACAGGGGGAACAGGCCGGGGAGCTGTTTTTT.

This chain's CDR3 is CASSESRLGVGEQYF. The CDR3 DNA is TGTGCCAGCAGTGAAAGTCGGCTGGGAGTGGGGGAGCAGTACTTC. The chain recombines TRBV2 with TRBJ2-7; D is possibly TRBD2 (5 bases). Germline CDR1 and CDR2: SNHLY and FYNNEI. The CDR3 covers 15 residues. Trimming cost V 2 bases and J 7 bases, with 18 bases left between them.

The V gene is TRBV15, the J gene TRBJ2-1, with 10 bases lining up with TRBD2. The CDR3 is 17 amino acids. Germline CDR1 reads LNHNV; CDR2 reads YYDKDF (reference sequence). V was pared by 0 bases and J by 10 bases, with 12 bases of the junction left unmatched. The CDR3 region has the DNA TGTGCCACCAGCAGAGATAGGTCCCCGAGCGGGAGGGGAGAGCAGTTCTTC. It codes for CATSRDRSPSGRGEQFF.

The chain uses TRBV3-1 (or the pseudogene TRBV3-2) and TRBJ2-2; D might be TRBD2 (6 bases). Between the trimmed V and J ends, which lost 5 bases and 4 bases, there was a span of 11 bases. Germline V gene data show CDR1 as LGHDT and CDR2 as YNNKEL (reference sequence). CDR3 length: 14 amino acids. CDR3 in amino acids: CASSRLVGTGELFF. The DNA for the CDR3 is TGTGCCAGCAGCAGACTAGTAGGCACCGGGGAGCTGTTTTTT.

V usage is TRBV4-2 and J usage is TRBJ2-3; perhaps TRBD2 as D (6 bases). The CDR3 contains 16 residues. Germline CDR1 and CDR2: LGHNA and YNFKEQ. Trimming removed 4 bases at V and 2 bases at J, with 16 bases between. DNA of the CDR3: TGTGCCAGCAGCCCCAATGGCGGGGAATACACAGATACGCAGTATTTT. Protein: CASSPNGGEYTDTQYF.

The rearrangement joins TRBV9 to TRBJ1-3; maybe TRBD1 (6 bases). The germline V gene has CDR1 SGDLS and CDR2 YYNGEE. V was clipped by 0 bases and J by 2 bases, with 15 bases between them. CDR3 length equals 17 residues. This CDR3 reads CASSVGPGGLTGNTIYF. The CDR3 nucleotides are TGTGCCAGCAGCGTAGGACCCGGGGGCCTGACTGGAAACACCATATATTTT.

The gene calls are TRBV6-2 or TRBV6-3 and TRBJ2-3; D ambiguous. CDR1 MNHEY and CDR2 SVGEGT come from the germline V gene. This CDR3 is built from 13 residues. Trimming removed 6 bases from V and 5 bases from J, with 12 bases in between. The DNA for the CDR3 is TGTGCCAGCAGCCCCTCCAACAGAGATACGCAGTATTTT. Its protein is CASSPSNRDTQYF.

The chain links TRBV7-8 to TRBJ1-1; the match to TRBD1 covers 7 bases. The V gene end was trimmed by 3 bases and the J gene end by 6 bases; junction bases not matched to a gene: 10. Germline V gene lookup returns CDR1 SGHVS and CDR2 FQNEAQ. The CDR3 runs 15 residues. CDR3 in DNA: TGTGCCAGCAGCTTCCCGTCCACAGGGGAAGCTGAAGCTTTCTTT. Translation: CASSFPSTGEAEAFF.